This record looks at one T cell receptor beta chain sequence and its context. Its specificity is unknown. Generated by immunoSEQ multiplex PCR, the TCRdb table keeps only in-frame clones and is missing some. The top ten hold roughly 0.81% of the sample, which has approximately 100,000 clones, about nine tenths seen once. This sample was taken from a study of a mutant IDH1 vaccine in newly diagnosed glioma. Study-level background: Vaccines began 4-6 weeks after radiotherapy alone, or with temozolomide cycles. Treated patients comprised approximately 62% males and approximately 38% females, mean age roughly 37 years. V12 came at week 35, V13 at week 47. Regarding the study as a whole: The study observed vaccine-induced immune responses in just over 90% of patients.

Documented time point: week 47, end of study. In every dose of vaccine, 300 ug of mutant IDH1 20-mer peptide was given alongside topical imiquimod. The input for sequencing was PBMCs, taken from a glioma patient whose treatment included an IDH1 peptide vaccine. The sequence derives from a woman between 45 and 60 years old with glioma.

The CDR3 is CASSFGLAGQETQYF. The DNA for the CDR3 is TGTGCCAGCAGCTTCGGACTAGCGGGGCAAGAGACCCAGTACTTC. The chain combines TRBV5-4 with TRBJ2-5; 12 bases fit TRBD2. The germline V gene encodes CDR1 SGHNT and CDR2 YYREEE (reference sequence). Unmatched junction bases numbered 1, after V lost 2 bases and J lost 2 bases. The CDR3 has 15 residues.